This T cell receptor beta chain came from a study of T-cell reconstitution after alpha-beta-depleted transplantation in children. Using unique molecular identifiers, the investigators prepared the TCRbeta library. Via MiXCR, TCRdb re-called the PCR reads, giving one row per CDR3 protein. This table holds about 500,000 distinct CDR3 sequences, about 30% found once. Sequencing used PBMCs from the stem cell graft donor, obtained from the stem cell graft. The sequence was collected from a human donor who donated a stem cell graft to a child with aplastic anemia.

The CDR3: CASSFQSQGAEQFF. The CDR3 DNA sequence: TGTGCCAGCAGCTTCCAATCTCAGGGCGCCGAGCAGTTCTTC. The chain uses TRBV7-2 and TRBJ2-1; D might be TRBD1 (5 bases). The CDR3 is 14 amino acids. V lost 3 bases to trimming and J lost 10 bases, with 16 bases between them. Germline lookup yields CDR1 SGHTA and CDR2 FQGNSA.